The 5 T cell receptor beta chains listed next were all sequenced from one sample in a study of CD8+CD57+ T cells in acquired aplastic anemia. The template used for profiling TCR beta VDJ and CDR3 was genomic DNA. TCRdb re-called the reads through MiXCR, storing one row per CDR3 protein. The table has over 45,000 distinct CDR3 sequences, around 69% seen once. Sequenced material: sorted CD4+, CD8+, or CD8+CD57+ T cells (not recorded which) from PBMCs. Receptor source: a human donor in good health, serving as a control.

The V and J genes are TRBV7-2 and TRBJ1-6; D is unresolved. This CDR3 region has 12 residues. The V end was cut by 5 bases, the J end by 14 bases, with 13 bases between. The germline V gene has CDR1 SGHTA and CDR2 FQGNSA. The CDR3 loop reads CASSVPPWALHF. CDR3 sequence (DNA): TGTGCCAGCAGCGTACCTCCCTGGGCCCTCCACTTT.

The chain has TRBV20-1 and TRBJ2-7; 11 nucleotides line up with TRBD2. The CDR3 contains 14 residues. Per germline, CDR1 DFQATT and CDR2 SNEGSKA (reference sequence). The J segment lost 7 bases and the V segment lost 8 bases, leaving 13 bases of the junction unmatched. The CDR3, as DNA: TGCAGTACTACACTAGCGGGAGTTTCCAATGAGCAGTACTTC. This gives the protein CSTTLAGVSNEQYF.

The rearrangement joins TRBV10-2 to TRBJ2-7; 13 nucleotides agree with TRBD2. This CDR3 spans 16 amino acids. Losses at the gene ends were 3 bases for V and 7 bases for J; bases not matched to a gene: 9. Germline V CDR1 and CDR2: WSHSY, SAAADI. CDR3 in DNA: TGCGCCAGCAGTGAACCGGGACTAGCGGGATATGGAGAGCAGTACTTC. The encoded protein is CASSEPGLAGYGEQYF.

The chain carries TRBV24-1 and TRBJ2-7; D unresolved. Per the germline V gene, CDR1 is KGHDR and CDR2 is SFDVKD. The ends were cut back, 4 bases at V and 3 bases at J, with 6 bases in the middle. The CDR3 has 12 residues. CDR3 in amino acids: CATSDDIYEQYF. CDR3 DNA sequence: TGTGCCACCAGTGACGACATCTACGAGCAGTACTTC.

This clonotype occurred once. The chain has TRBV19 and TRBJ1-6, with 9 nucleotides matching TRBD1. The CDR3 covers 15 residues. CDR1 and CDR2 (germline): LNHDA, SQIVND (reference sequence). Unmatched junction bases numbered 6, after V lost 3 bases and J lost 9 bases. CDR3 in amino acids: CASSMPGTGSSPLHF. The CDR3 coding sequence is TGTGCCAGTAGTATGCCTGGGACAGGGTCTTCACCCCTCCACTTT.